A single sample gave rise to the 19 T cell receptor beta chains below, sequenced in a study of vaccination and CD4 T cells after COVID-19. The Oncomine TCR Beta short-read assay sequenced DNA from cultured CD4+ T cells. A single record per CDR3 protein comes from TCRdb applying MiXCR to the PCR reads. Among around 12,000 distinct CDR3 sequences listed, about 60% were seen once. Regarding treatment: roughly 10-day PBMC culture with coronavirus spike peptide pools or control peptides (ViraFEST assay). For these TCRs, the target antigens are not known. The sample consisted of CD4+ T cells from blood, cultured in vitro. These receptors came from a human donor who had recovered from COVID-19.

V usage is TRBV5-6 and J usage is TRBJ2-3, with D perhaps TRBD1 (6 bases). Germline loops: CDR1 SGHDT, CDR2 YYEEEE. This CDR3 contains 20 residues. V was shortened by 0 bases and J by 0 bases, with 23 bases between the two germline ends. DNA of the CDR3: TGTGCCAGCAGCTTGGAATCGCGGACAGCAATAGATTCTAGCACAGATACGCAGTATTTT. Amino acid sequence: CASSLESRTAIDSSTDTQYF. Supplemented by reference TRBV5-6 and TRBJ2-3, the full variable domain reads DAGVTQSPTHLIKTRGQQVTLRCSPKSGHDTVSWYQQALGQGPQFIFQYYEEEERQRGNFPDRFSGHQFPNYSSELNVNALLLGDSALYLCASSLESRTAIDSSTDTQYFGPGTRLTVL.

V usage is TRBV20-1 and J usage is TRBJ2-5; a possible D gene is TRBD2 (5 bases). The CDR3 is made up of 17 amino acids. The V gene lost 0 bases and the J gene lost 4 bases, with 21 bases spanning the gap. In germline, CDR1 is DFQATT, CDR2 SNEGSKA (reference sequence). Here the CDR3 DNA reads TGCAGTGCTAGAGACCCCTACGGGCGGGTGGGTGGAGAGACCCAGTACTTC. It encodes CSARDPYGRVGGETQYF.

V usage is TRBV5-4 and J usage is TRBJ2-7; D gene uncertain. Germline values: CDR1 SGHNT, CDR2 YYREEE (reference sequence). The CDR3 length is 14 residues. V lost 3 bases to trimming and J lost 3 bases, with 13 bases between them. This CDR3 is CASSSLGRSYEQYF. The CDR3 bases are TGTGCCAGCAGCTCGCTAGGACGGAGCTACGAGCAGTACTTC.

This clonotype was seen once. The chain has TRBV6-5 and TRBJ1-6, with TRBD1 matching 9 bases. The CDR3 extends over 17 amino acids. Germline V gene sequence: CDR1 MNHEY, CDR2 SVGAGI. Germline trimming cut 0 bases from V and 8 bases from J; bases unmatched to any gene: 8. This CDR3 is CASSYSVGTGSDSPLHF. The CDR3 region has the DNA TGTGCCAGCAGTTACTCAGTAGGGACAGGGTCGGATTCACCCCTCCACTTT.

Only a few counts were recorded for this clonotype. CDR3 in amino acids: CATSRDPGQGGQPQHF. CDR3 bases: TGTGCCACCAGCAGAGATCCAGGACAGGGAGGTCAGCCCCAGCATTTT. This chain links TRBV15 with TRBJ1-5; 8 bases map to TRBD1. The CDR3 is made up of 16 amino acids. J was trimmed by 6 bases and V by 0 bases; bases with no gene match: 7. Germline assignment: CDR1 LNHNV and CDR2 YYDKDF (reference sequence).

CDR3 sequence reads: CSAEKEAGGPWEQYF. The CDR3 nucleotides are TGCAGTGCGGAAAAAGAAGCGGGAGGGCCATGGGAGCAGTACTTC. The rearrangement joins TRBV20-1 to TRBJ2-7, with 10 bases lining up with TRBD2. Unmatched junction bases numbered 15, after V lost 6 bases and J lost 7 bases. Germline CDR1 DFQATT, CDR2 SNEGSKA (reference sequence). The CDR3 extends over 15 amino acids.

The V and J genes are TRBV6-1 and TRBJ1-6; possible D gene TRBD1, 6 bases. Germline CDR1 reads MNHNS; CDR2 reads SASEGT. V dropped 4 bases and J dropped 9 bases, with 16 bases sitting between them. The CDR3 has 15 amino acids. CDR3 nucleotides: TGTGCCAGCAGTGTTAACAGGGCCGGCAGTTCACCCCTCCACTTT. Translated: CASSVNRAGSSPLHF.

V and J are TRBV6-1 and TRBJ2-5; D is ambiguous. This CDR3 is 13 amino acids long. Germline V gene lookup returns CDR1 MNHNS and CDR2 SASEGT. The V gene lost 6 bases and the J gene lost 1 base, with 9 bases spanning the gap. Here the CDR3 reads CASSPPAQETQYF. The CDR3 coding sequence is TGTGCCAGCAGCCCACCAGCCCAAGAGACCCAGTACTTC.

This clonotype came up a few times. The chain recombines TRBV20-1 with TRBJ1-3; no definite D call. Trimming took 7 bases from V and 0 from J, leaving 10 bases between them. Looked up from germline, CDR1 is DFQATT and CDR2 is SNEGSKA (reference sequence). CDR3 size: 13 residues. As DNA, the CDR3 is TGCAGTGTCCCCGATCGCTCTGGAAACACCATATATTTT. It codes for CSVPDRSGNTIYF.

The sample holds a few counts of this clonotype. The CDR3 protein is CSARDVNRPEAGGYTF. The CDR3, as DNA: TGCAGTGCTAGAGATGTAAACAGGCCGGAGGCGGGTGGCTACACCTTC. V gene TRBV20-1 combines with J gene TRBJ1-2, with D perhaps matching TRBD1 (5 bases). V shed 0 bases and J shed 7 bases, with 21 bases lying between them. CDR3 length: 16 residues. Germline V lookup: CDR1 DFQATT, CDR2 SNEGSKA (reference sequence).

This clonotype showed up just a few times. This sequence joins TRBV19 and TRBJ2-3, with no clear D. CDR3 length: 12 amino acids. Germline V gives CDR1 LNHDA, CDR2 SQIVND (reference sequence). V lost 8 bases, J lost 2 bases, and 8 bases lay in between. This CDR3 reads CASVGDTDTQYF. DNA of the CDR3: TGTGCCAGTGTTGGGGACACAGATACGCAGTATTTT.

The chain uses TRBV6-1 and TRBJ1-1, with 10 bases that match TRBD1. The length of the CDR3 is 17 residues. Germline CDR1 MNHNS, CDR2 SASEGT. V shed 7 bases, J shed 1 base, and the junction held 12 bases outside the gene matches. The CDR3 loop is CASTKEYRTGGNTEAFF. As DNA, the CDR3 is TGTGCCAGCACCAAAGAATATAGGACAGGGGGGAACACTGAAGCTTTCTTT.

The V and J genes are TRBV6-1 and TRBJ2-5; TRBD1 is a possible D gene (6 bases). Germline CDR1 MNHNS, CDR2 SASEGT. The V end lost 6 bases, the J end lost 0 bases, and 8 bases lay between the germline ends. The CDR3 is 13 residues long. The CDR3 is CASSGQHQETQYF. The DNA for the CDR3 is TGTGCCAGCAGCGGACAGCACCAAGAGACCCAGTACTTC.

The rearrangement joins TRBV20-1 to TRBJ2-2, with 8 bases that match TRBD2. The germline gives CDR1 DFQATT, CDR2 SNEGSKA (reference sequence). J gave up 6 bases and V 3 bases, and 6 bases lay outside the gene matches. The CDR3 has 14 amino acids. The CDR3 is CSASGAGGAGELFF. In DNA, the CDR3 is TGCAGTGCTAGTGGGGCGGGAGGTGCCGGGGAGCTGTTTTTT.

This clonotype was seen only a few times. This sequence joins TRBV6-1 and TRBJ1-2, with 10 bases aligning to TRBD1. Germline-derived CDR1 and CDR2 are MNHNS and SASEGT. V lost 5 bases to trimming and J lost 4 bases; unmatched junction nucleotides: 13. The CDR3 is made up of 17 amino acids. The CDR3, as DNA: TGTGCCAGCAGTCCACCGACAGGGGGCAGAGGAGTCTATGGCTACACCTTC. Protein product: CASSPPTGGRGVYGYTF.

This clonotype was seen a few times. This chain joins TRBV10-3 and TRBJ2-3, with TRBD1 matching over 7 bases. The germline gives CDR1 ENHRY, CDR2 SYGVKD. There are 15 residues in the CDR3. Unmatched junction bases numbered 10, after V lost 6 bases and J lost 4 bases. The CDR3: CAISETSTGADTQYF. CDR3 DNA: TGTGCCATCAGCGAGACGTCCACAGGGGCAGATACGCAGTATTTT.

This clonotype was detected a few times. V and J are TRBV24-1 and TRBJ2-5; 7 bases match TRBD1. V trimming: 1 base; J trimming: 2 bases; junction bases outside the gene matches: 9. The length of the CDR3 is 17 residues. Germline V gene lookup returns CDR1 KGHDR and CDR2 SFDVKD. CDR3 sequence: CATSDFSTGQEQETQYF. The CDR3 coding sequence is TGTGCCACCAGTGATTTTAGTACTGGACAGGAGCAAGAGACCCAGTACTTC.

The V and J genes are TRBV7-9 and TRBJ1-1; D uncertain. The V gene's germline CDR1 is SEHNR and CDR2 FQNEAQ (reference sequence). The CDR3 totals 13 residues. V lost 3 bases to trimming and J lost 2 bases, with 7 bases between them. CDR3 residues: CASSFLTNTEAFF. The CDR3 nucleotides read TGTGCCAGCAGCTTTTTGACCAACACTGAAGCTTTCTTT.

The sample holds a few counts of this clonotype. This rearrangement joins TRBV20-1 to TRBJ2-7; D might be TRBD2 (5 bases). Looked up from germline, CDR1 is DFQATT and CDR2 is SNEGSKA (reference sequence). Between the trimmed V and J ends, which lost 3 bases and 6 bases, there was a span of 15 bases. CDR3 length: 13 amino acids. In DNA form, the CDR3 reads TGCAGTGCTAGTCTAGCCGGGTTCGGCGAGCAGTACTTC. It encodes CSASLAGFGEQYF.